A single sample gave rise to the 15 T cell receptor beta chains below, sequenced in a study of T cells in Graves' hyperthyroidism and ophthalmopathy. TCR beta CDR3 sequences were amplified from RNA transcripts. HTBI primers were employed in a first-round RT-PCR of the TCR CDR3. Using its own MiXCR run on the multiplex PCR reads, TCRdb lists one record per CDR3 protein. Among hundreds of thousands of distinct CDR3 sequences listed, about 38% were seen once. Material: blood. The source of these receptors is a man between 18 and 35 years old with Graves' hyperthyroidism.

This clonotype showed up many times. The chain employs TRBV7-9 and TRBJ2-7; 7 bases line up with TRBD2. Trimming removed 5 bases from V and 5 bases from J; junction bases left unmatched: 9. The germline gives CDR1 SEHNR, CDR2 FQNEAQ (reference sequence). The CDR3 covers 14 residues. The CDR3 DNA follows: TGTGCCAGCAGCCGGTCGGGGGGTAGCGACGAGCAGTACTTC. Encoded protein: CASSRSGGSDEQYF.

The rearrangement links TRBV2 to TRBJ2-6; TRBD2 might be the D (5 bases). There are 14 residues in the CDR3. Trimming took off 4 bases at V and 4 bases at J, with 8 bases between the two ends. Germline V gives CDR1 SNHLY, CDR2 FYNNEI. The CDR3 DNA is TGTGCCAGCAGTGTGAGGGAGGGGGCCAACGTCCTGACTTTC. It encodes CASSVREGANVLTF.

The chain couples TRBV7-9 to TRBJ2-2; no clear D gene. The CDR3 consists of 14 residues. CDR1 SEHNR and CDR2 FQNEAQ come from the germline V gene (reference sequence). V was trimmed by 3 bases and J by 7 bases, leaving 12 bases between them. The CDR3 protein is CASSLTPDVGELFF. The CDR3, as DNA: TGTGCCAGCAGCTTGACTCCCGACGTCGGGGAGCTGTTTTTT.

A few counts support this clonotype. This chain connects TRBV12-3 or TRBV12-4 to TRBJ1-2; maybe TRBD1 (6 bases). This CDR3 contains 15 residues. The germline V and J ends were trimmed by 6 bases and 4 bases, with 18 bases remaining between them. CDR3 in amino acids: CASRNMGHKGYGYTF. The CDR3 DNA sequence: TGTGCCAGCAGGAACATGGGACATAAGGGCTATGGCTACACCTTC.

The V and J genes are TRBV13 and TRBJ2-7; possibly TRBD1 or TRBD2 for D (6 bases each). The CDR3 consists of 15 residues. Germline assignment: CDR1 PRHDT and CDR2 FYEKMQ (reference sequence). Trimming removed 5 bases at V and 3 bases at J, with 17 bases between. The CDR3 nucleotides are TGTGCCAGCAGCCCTACGGGGGCCCGAAGCTACGAGCAGTACTTC. Translating it yields CASSPTGARSYEQYF. Together with reference TRBV13 and TRBJ2-7, the CDR3 gives the full variable domain: AAGVIQSPRHLIKEKRETATLKCYPIPRHDTVYWYQQGPGQDPQFLISFYEKMQSDKGSIPDRFSAQQFSDYHSELNMSSLELGDSALYFCASSPTGARSYEQYFGPGTRLTVT.

Comments on this clonotype: Compared with germline, one end of the junction differs, possibly owing to a read error. The chain couples TRBV2 to TRBJ2-7; a weak D match, TRBD2 (6 bases). The CDR3 totals 13 residues. Germline lookup yields CDR1 SNHLY and CDR2 FYNNEI. The CDR3 loop is CASNPTWGGELYF. DNA for the CDR3: TGTGCCAGCAATCCGACGTGGGGCGGGGAGCTGTACTTC.

In this sample, this clonotype turned up a few times. The chain employs TRBV7-9 and TRBJ2-7; a weak D match, TRBD2 (5 bases). CDR3 size: 15 residues. Looked up from germline, CDR1 is SEHNR and CDR2 is FQNEAQ (reference sequence). Trimming removed 5 bases from V and 2 bases from J, with 16 bases in between. Here the CDR3 reads CASSLVTEGTYEQYF. CDR3 coding DNA: TGTGCCAGCAGCCTTGTTACAGAGGGTACCTACGAGCAGTACTTC.

This clonotype was recorded a few times. This chain connects TRBV6-5 to TRBJ1-1; TRBD1 matches at 8 bases. The V gene's germline CDR1 is MNHEY and CDR2 SVGAGI. With 4 bases clipped from V and 4 bases from J, the junction kept 5 bases outside the gene matches. The CDR3 covers 14 residues. In nucleotides, the CDR3 is TGTGCCAGCAGTTCCAGGGGGCCTAGCACTGAAGCTTTCTTT. The encoded protein is CASSSRGPSTEAFF.

The CDR3 reads CASGRNTEAFF. The CDR3, as DNA: TGTGCTAGTGGTCGTAACACTGAAGCTTTCTTT. The V call is TRBV12-5, the J call TRBJ1-1, with D uncertain. V dropped 5 bases and J dropped 2 bases, with 3 bases sitting between them. The CDR3 extends over 11 amino acids. CDR1 and CDR2 (germline): LGHNT, FRNRAP. The full variable domain, in which reference TRBV12-5 and TRBJ1-1 provide the parts outside the CDR3, is DARVTQTPRHKVTEMGQEVTMRCQPILGHNTVFWYRQTMMQGLELLAYFRNRAPLDDSGMPKDRFSAEMPDATLATLKIQPSEPRDSAVYFCASGRNTEAFFGQGTRLTVV.

The chain links TRBV25-1 to TRBJ2-7, with no clear D. Germline CDR1 reads MGHDK; CDR2 reads SYGVNS. This CDR3 has 12 residues. Trimming took 10 bases from V and 4 from J, leaving 14 bases between them. In DNA, the CDR3 is TGTGCCACCGACCCCGGGCCTTACGAGCAGTACTTC. Amino acid sequence: CATDPGPYEQYF.

This clonotype was recorded a few times. V gene TRBV24-1 combines with J gene TRBJ2-3, with 7 nucleotides matching TRBD2. The V segment lost 7 bases and the J segment 6 bases; nucleotides outside the gene matches: 9. This CDR3 is built from 14 residues. Germline lookup yields CDR1 KGHDR and CDR2 SFDVKD. This CDR3 is CATSKAGTGDTQYF. CDR3 DNA sequence: TGTGCCACCAGCAAAGCGGGGACCGGGGATACGCAGTATTTT.

This rearrangement joins TRBV7-8 to TRBJ2-5, with 7 bases that match TRBD1. CDR3 size: 14 residues. V was clipped by 5 bases and J by 3 bases; unmatched bases: 6. Germline V lookup: CDR1 SGHVS, CDR2 FQNEAQ. The CDR3 protein is CASSVETGKETQYF. As DNA, the CDR3 is TGTGCCAGCAGCGTAGAGACAGGGAAAGAGACCCAGTACTTC.

This clonotype occurred many times. The J gene is TRBJ2-2, the V gene TRBV7-3, with 12 positions matching TRBD2. Germline V gives CDR1 SGHTA, CDR2 FQGTGA. V was pared by 4 bases and J by 1 base, with 1 base of the junction left unmatched. The CDR3 spans 16 residues. The CDR3 DNA reads as TGTGCCAGCAGCTCGGGACTAGCGGGGAACACCGGGGAGCTGTTTTTT. Protein: CASSSGLAGNTGELFF.

The CDR3 region has the DNA TGTGCCAGTAGTCCCGGCGGCACCTTGTCCTATGGCTACACCTTC. This translates into CASSPGGTLSYGYTF. The chain carries TRBV19 and TRBJ1-2; D uncertain. V was shortened by 5 bases and J by 4 bases, with 17 bases between the two germline ends. This CDR3 has 15 residues. Germline CDR1 reads LNHDA; CDR2 reads SQIVND (reference sequence).

The gene calls are TRBV29-1 and TRBJ2-6; the match to TRBD2 covers 8 bases. Germline values: CDR1 SQVTM, CDR2 ANQGSEA. J lost 2 bases, V lost 7 bases, and 10 bases had no gene match. The CDR3 is made up of 16 amino acids. Here the CDR3 reads CSAGGTKLAGANVLTF. As DNA, the CDR3 is TGCAGCGCGGGAGGGACAAAGTTAGCTGGGGCCAACGTCCTGACTTTC.